Shown below are 17 T cell receptor beta chains from a single sample sequenced in a study of blood T cells in healthy people across ages. A second PCR, run for roughly 7 to 12 cycles, used a sample-barcoded 5' primer plus a J-beta primer mix. TCRdb reanalysed the 5' RACE reads using MiXCR and keeps one entry per CDR3 protein. The data contain about 1,000,000 distinct CDR3 sequences, 40% to 45% of them seen just once; the ten biggest clones take up around 18%. Sample: blood. Receptor source: an older woman in good health.

This chain uses TRBV5-5 with TRBJ2-7; 8 nucleotides agree with TRBD2. This CDR3 is built from 15 residues. V trimming: 0 bases; J trimming: 2 bases; junction bases outside the gene matches: 4. Germline values: CDR1 SGHKS, CDR2 YYEKEE (reference sequence). CDR3 sequence: CASSLGEREPYEQYF. As DNA, the CDR3 is TGTGCCAGCAGCTTGGGCGAGCGGGAGCCCTACGAGCAGTACTTC.

The V gene is TRBV10-3, the J gene TRBJ2-5, with 10 bases identical to TRBD1. This CDR3 has 14 residues. V dropped 8 bases and J dropped 11; count of bases not matched to a gene: 14. Per germline, CDR1 ENHRY and CDR2 SYGVKD. The CDR3 reads CAIGTPDRGGGQYF. The DNA of the CDR3 is TGTGCCATCGGAACTCCGGACAGGGGGGGAGGGCAGTACTTC.

This clonotype was seen once. The chain links TRBV2 to TRBJ2-1, with no clear D. V lost 4 bases and J 0 bases, leaving 7 bases between the germline ends. The CDR3 extends over 14 amino acids. Germline CDR1 reads SNHLY; CDR2 reads FYNNEI. CDR3 nucleotide sequence: TGTGCCAGCAGTGCTCCGAGCTCCTACAATGAGCAGTTCTTC. Amino acids: CASSAPSSYNEQFF.

The J gene is TRBJ2-1, the V gene TRBV20-1; D possibly corresponds to TRBD2 (5 bases). The CDR3 extends over 15 amino acids. Germline V gene sequence: CDR1 DFQATT, CDR2 SNEGSKA (reference sequence). The V gene lost 2 bases and the J gene lost 0 bases, with 11 bases spanning the gap. The CDR3 DNA is TGCAGTGCTAGATCGGAGGTCGGCTCCTACAATGAGCAGTTCTTC. Translating gives CSARSEVGSYNEQFF.

This clonotype has ten or more counts. The V call is TRBV27, the J call TRBJ2-1; no reliable D call. Germline assignment: CDR1 MNHEY and CDR2 SMNVEV (reference sequence). The ends were cut back, 6 bases at V and 6 bases at J, with 6 bases in the middle. This CDR3 is 11 amino acids long. In DNA, the CDR3 is TGTGCCAGCAGCGTTCTCAATGAGCAGTTCTTC. It codes for CASSVLNEQFF.

This clonotype has more than one count but fewer than ten. The chain combines TRBV4-1 with TRBJ2-3; no firm D call. Germline values: CDR1 MGHRA, CDR2 YSYEKL. The V end was cut by 1 base, the J end by 1 base, with 12 bases between. The CDR3 covers 16 residues. The CDR3 reads CASSQGSSGGTDTQYF. In nucleotides, the CDR3 is TGCGCCAGCAGCCAAGGATCCTCCGGCGGCACAGATACGCAGTATTTT.

The chain is built from TRBV13 and TRBJ1-4, with D maybe TRBD1 (6 bases). V lost 1 base, J lost 5 bases, and 14 bases lay in between. There are 16 residues in the CDR3. Germline V gene sequence: CDR1 PRHDT, CDR2 FYEKMQ (reference sequence). The CDR3 coding sequence is TGTGCCAGCAGCTTAGTAGTGGACAGCCGGAATGAAAAACTGTTTTTT. This codes for CASSLVVDSRNEKLFF.

A few counts support this clonotype. The chain carries TRBV6-1 and TRBJ1-2; the D gene is possibly TRBD1 (5 bases). The CDR3 consists of 16 residues. Germline values: CDR1 MNHNS, CDR2 SASEGT. V was clipped by 8 bases and J by 4 bases, with 23 bases between them. The CDR3 DNA follows: TGTGCCAGCTTAAAAACTGCCAGGACATTTTCCTATGGCTACACCTTC. Amino acids: CASLKTARTFSYGYTF.

The chain combines TRBV5-1 with TRBJ1-2; D gene uncertain. In germline, CDR1 is SGHRS, CDR2 YFSETQ. The CDR3 has 13 amino acids. The V end lost 0 bases, the J end lost 4 bases, and 7 bases lay between the germline ends. In DNA, the CDR3 is TGCGCCAGCAGCTTGGGGATCGGCTATGGCTACACCTTC. Protein sequence: CASSLGIGYGYTF.

The chain employs TRBV20-1 and TRBJ1-2; D perhaps matches TRBD1 (5 bases). The CDR3 extends over 15 amino acids. CDR1 and CDR2 from the germline V gene are DFQATT and SNEGSKA (reference sequence). V lost 0 bases and J 8 bases, leaving 19 bases between the germline ends. CDR3 sequence (DNA): TGCAGTGCTAGAGATTCAGGGAGATCCGGCAGAGGCTACACCTTC. Translation: CSARDSGRSGRGYTF.

The chain recombines TRBV3-1 with TRBJ2-7; D might be TRBD2 (5 bases). There are 14 residues in the CDR3. Trimming took off 1 base at V and 2 bases at J, with 9 bases between the two ends. The germline V gene encodes CDR1 LGHDT and CDR2 YNNKEL (reference sequence). The CDR3: CASSQAGVTYEQYF. The CDR3 coding sequence is TGTGCCAGCAGCCAAGCCGGGGTCACCTACGAGCAGTACTTC.

This clonotype was recorded a few times. The rearrangement joins TRBV20-1 to TRBJ1-5, with D possibly being TRBD1 (5 bases). CDR1 and CDR2 (germline): DFQATT, SNEGSKA (reference sequence). This CDR3 comprises 13 residues. Trimming stripped 1 base from V and 4 bases from J, with 8 bases between. The CDR3 is CSARGEGNQPQHF. CDR3 DNA sequence: TGCAGTGCTAGAGGGGAGGGGAATCAGCCCCAGCATTTT.

As concerns this clonotype: Just one base apart from a much larger clone, this may be a read error. V is TRBV29-1 and J is TRBJ1-1, with D unresolved. This CDR3 has 10 residues. Germline V gene data show CDR1 as SQVTM and CDR2 as ANQGSEA. Trimming took off 5 bases at V and 6 bases at J, with 7 bases between the two ends. The CDR3 spells CSVYDAEAFF. The DNA of the CDR3 is TGCAGCGTTTATGACGCTGAAGCTTTCTTT.

The rearrangement uses TRBV20-1 and TRBJ2-3; 11 nucleotides align to TRBD2. V lost 3 bases to trimming and J lost 5 bases; unmatched junction nucleotides: 7. Looked up from germline, CDR1 is DFQATT and CDR2 is SNEGSKA (reference sequence). This CDR3 contains 15 residues. CDR3 sequence reads: CSARLLAGVGDTQYF. The CDR3 nucleotides read TGCAGTGCTAGGCTACTAGCGGGAGTCGGAGATACGCAGTATTTT.

CDR3 bases: TGTGCCTGGAGGCCCGGGACTGAAGCTTTCTTT. Protein: CAWRPGTEAFF. The chain recombines TRBV30 with TRBJ1-1, with D uncertain. This CDR3 is built from 11 residues. V lost 3 bases, J lost 5 bases, and 7 bases lay in between. Germline V gives CDR1 GTSNPN, CDR2 SVGIG (reference sequence).

Only a few counts were recorded for this clonotype. The rearrangement links TRBV20-1 to TRBJ2-1; 16 nucleotides match TRBD2. Germline CDR1 DFQATT, CDR2 SNEGSKA (reference sequence). The V gene end was trimmed by 7 bases and the J gene end by 15 bases; junction bases not matched to a gene: 12. The CDR3 runs 14 residues. For the CDR3, the DNA is TGCAGTGTTACTTTTCCGGGACTAGCGGGAGGGAGGTTCTTC. Its protein product is CSVTFPGLAGGRFF.

V and J are TRBV29-1 and TRBJ1-1; TRBD1 is a possible D gene (5 bases). Trimming took off 3 bases at V and 5 bases at J, with 16 bases between the two ends. CDR3 length: 14 residues. Germline V CDR1 and CDR2: SQVTM, ANQGSEA. CDR3 residues: CSVDFYGKGTEAFF. In nucleotides, the CDR3 is TGCAGCGTTGATTTCTACGGAAAGGGGACTGAAGCTTTCTTT.